Each of the 16 T cell receptor beta chains below was sequenced from the same sample in a study of OX40 agonist ivuxolimab in advanced cancers. Generated by immunoSEQ multiplex PCR, the TCRdb table keeps only in-frame clones and is missing some. The sample includes about 53,000 clones, approximately 84% seen only once; the top ten take less than 15%. The sequenced sample was CD4+ or CD8+ T cells sorted from blood, obtained in a trial of the OX40 agonist ivuxolimab. The receptors stem from an adult with an advanced solid tumor such as melanoma, head and neck, liver or kidney cancer.

The chain carries TRBV6-1 and TRBJ2-3; D gene ambiguous. Germline CDR1 MNHNS, CDR2 SASEGT. V lost 6 bases and J lost 1, with 14 bases in between. The CDR3 is 15 residues long. For the CDR3, the DNA is TGTGCCAGCAGCCGGAGTCGTCTGGGCACAGATACGCAGTATTTT. This codes for CASSRSRLGTDTQYF.

This clone was recorded only once. V gene TRBV15 combines with J gene TRBJ1-3, with unresolved D. Trimming removed 4 bases at V and 1 base at J, with 11 bases between. The CDR3 loop spans 15 amino acids. From germline, CDR1 is LNHNV and CDR2 YYDKDF (reference sequence). This chain's CDR3 is CATSISTESGNTIYF. DNA of the CDR3: TGTGCCACCAGCATCAGTACAGAATCTGGAAACACCATATATTTT.

The chain has TRBV6-6 and TRBJ2-1; 8 positions agree with TRBD1. Germline V gives CDR1 MNHNY, CDR2 SVGAGI (reference sequence). With 7 bases clipped from V and 9 bases from J, the junction kept 11 bases outside the gene matches. The CDR3 sequence is 14 residues long. Here the CDR3 reads CASTNWQGAREQFF. DNA for the CDR3: TGTGCCAGCACCAATTGGCAGGGGGCGCGTGAGCAGTTCTTC.

This rearrangement joins TRBV10-3 to TRBJ1-1; 7 positions match TRBD1. CDR3 length: 15 amino acids. The V segment lost 3 bases and the J segment 1 base; nucleotides outside the gene matches: 5. The germline V gene has CDR1 ENHRY and CDR2 SYGVKD. CDR3: CAISDNKGANTEAFF. The CDR3 nucleotides read TGTGCCATCAGTGATAATAAGGGGGCGAACACTGAAGCTTTCTTT.

DNA for the CDR3: TGCAGCGTTGCCCCGGCGGGGGGTGAGCAGTACTTC. Protein product: CSVAPAGGEQYF. V usage is TRBV29-1 and J usage is TRBJ2-7, with 8 bases aligning to TRBD2. Germline values: CDR1 SQVTM, CDR2 ANQGSEA. With 4 bases clipped from V and 7 bases from J, the junction kept 6 bases outside the gene matches. CDR3 length: 12 amino acids.

The chain has TRBV2 and TRBJ1-6; a possible D gene is TRBD1 (5 bases). The CDR3 spans 15 residues. V was clipped by 2 bases and J by 7 bases, with 12 bases between them. Germline-derived CDR1 and CDR2 are SNHLY and FYNNEI. CDR3 residues: CASSENRNANSPLHF. CDR3 in DNA: TGTGCCAGCAGTGAAAACAGGAATGCGAATTCACCCCTCCACTTT.

The V and J genes are TRBV5-1 and TRBJ2-7; 9 bases line up with TRBD2. This CDR3 contains 15 residues. From germline, CDR1 is SGHRS and CDR2 YFSETQ. Germline trimming cut 3 bases from V and 2 bases from J; bases unmatched to any gene: 6. For the CDR3, the DNA is TGCGCCAGCAGCTCCGGACTAGCGTTCACCTACGAGCAGTACTTC. Translating it yields CASSSGLAFTYEQYF.

The CDR3 loop reads CASSFLGETQYF. In DNA form, the CDR3 reads TGTGCCAGCAGCTTTCTGGGGGAGACCCAGTACTTC. V usage is TRBV7-9 and J usage is TRBJ2-5; D uncertain. The CDR3 is 12 residues long. Trimming stripped 3 bases from V and 5 bases from J, with 7 bases between. Germline CDR1 reads SEHNR; CDR2 reads FQNEAQ (reference sequence).

The chain is built from TRBV19 and TRBJ2-5, with D perhaps TRBD2 (5 bases). The CDR3 has 15 amino acids. Trimming removed 7 bases at V and 0 bases at J, with 15 bases between. Looked up from germline, CDR1 is LNHDA and CDR2 is SQIVND (reference sequence). The CDR3 DNA sequence: TGTGCCAGTAATCGACGGGGTGGGAACCAAGAGACCCAGTACTTC. Protein: CASNRRGGNQETQYF.

This chain uses TRBV19 with TRBJ1-1; D remains ambiguous. The germline gives CDR1 LNHDA, CDR2 SQIVND (reference sequence). The CDR3 totals 13 residues. V was trimmed by 0 bases and J by 4 bases, leaving 6 bases between them. In nucleotides, the CDR3 is TGTGCCAGTAGTATAGATCGGGTCACTGAAGCTTTCTTT. As protein: CASSIDRVTEAFF.

The V call is TRBV5-4, the J call TRBJ2-7; D is perhaps TRBD1 or TRBD2 (6 bases each). The CDR3 consists of 15 residues. Germline values: CDR1 SGHNT, CDR2 YYREEE (reference sequence). The V end was cut by 7 bases, the J end by 6 bases, with 23 bases between. CDR3 nucleotide sequence: TGTGCCAGCTCGAACGTCGGGGGCCGGGTGGGCGAGCAGTACTTC. Amino acid sequence: CASSNVGGRVGEQYF. Full variable domain (rest looked up from reference TRBV5-4 and TRBJ2-7): ETGVTQSPTHLIKTRGQQVTLRCSSQSGHNTVSWYQQALGQGPQFIFQYYREEENGRGNFPPRFSGLQFPNYSSELNVNALELDDSALYLCASSNVGGRVGEQYFGPGTRLTVT.

The sample holds one count of this clone. V gene TRBV11-1 combines with J gene TRBJ2-7, with D tentatively TRBD1 (6 bases). V lost 1 base to trimming and J lost 5 bases, with 12 bases between them. Germline V CDR1 and CDR2: SGHAT, FQDESV (reference sequence). There are 14 residues in the CDR3. Here the CDR3 reads CASSLERGSHEQYF. The CDR3 DNA reads TGTGCCAGCAGCTTAGAGAGGGGGTCCCACGAGCAGTACTTC.

This chain joins TRBV28 and TRBJ1-5; tentative D call: TRBD1 (6 bases). The germline gives CDR1 MDHEN, CDR2 SYDVKM. The CDR3 contains 15 residues. Trimming stripped 2 bases from V and 1 base from J, with 9 bases between. The CDR3 DNA is TGTGCCAGCAGTTTAAGGGGGACGAGCAATCAGCCCCAGCATTTT. Residues: CASSLRGTSNQPQHF.

The rearrangement joins TRBV11-3 to TRBJ2-1; TRBD2 is a possible D gene (5 bases). From germline, CDR1 is SGHNT and CDR2 YENEEA. This CDR3 contains 15 residues. The V end lost 3 bases, the J end lost 3 bases, and 12 bases lay between the germline ends. The CDR3 protein is CASSLDSDHYNEQFF. DNA for the CDR3: TGTGCCAGCAGCTTGGACTCCGATCACTACAATGAGCAGTTCTTC.

V gene TRBV28 combines with J gene TRBJ1-2; TRBD1 is a possible D gene (6 bases). V lost 5 bases and J 5 bases, leaving 18 bases between the germline ends. CDR1 is MDHEN and CDR2 is SYDVKM in the germline V gene. The CDR3 runs to 15 residues. CDR3 DNA sequence: TGTGCCAGCAGTCTAGGGGGACGGTCCCGGTATGGCTACACCTTC. It translates to CASSLGGRSRYGYTF.

The chain couples TRBV5-4 to TRBJ1-6, with D possibly being TRBD1 (5 bases). Germline CDR1 is SGHNT and CDR2 is YYREEE (reference sequence). Trimming left V 4 bases short and J 0 bases short, with 8 bases between. The CDR3 totals 15 residues. The CDR3 nucleotides are TGTGCCAGCAGCCCAGGGAGCTCCTATAATTCACCCCTCCACTTT. It translates to CASSPGSSYNSPLHF.